What follows describes a single T cell receptor beta chain. Its antigen remains unidentified. The record has no base qualities; no much larger clone is one base away. The germline V gene gives CDR1 as SNHLY and CDR2 as FYNNEI. Trimming takes 5 bases off V and 7 bases off J; junction bases not matched to a gene: 6. From its cysteine to its phenylalanine, the CDR3 spans 13 amino acids. Of all the DNA, just the CDR3 is kept, 39 bases in frame from base 1. The sample is drawn from a study of blood T cell repertoires in COVID-19 (dated by TCRdb to about 2020). For the wider study: Samples from collaborators originated in the United States, Italy and Spain and spanned both the acute and convalescent phases of COVID-19. The material from the prospective study consisted of cDNA or gDNA derived from T cells, B-cell-depleted T cells, or PBMCs. A freely available public database, intended as a resource for researchers studying the immune response to SARS-CoV-2, is where the repertoires were released. Sample metadata almost always included a de-identified subject ID, COVID-19 status, age in years and sex. The samples were drawn from the first 160 participants of the ongoing ImmuneRACE study and from over a thousand subjects provided by 6 global collaborators. Deeply sampled blood TCRbeta repertoires from subjects exposed to, actively infected with, or recovered from COVID-19 were included in the dataset. Where available, HLA class I and class II types were obtained from metadata supplied by the sample provider rather than from assay-based typing. Here is what the overall study found, with its caveats: How much clinical and demographic metadata was included differed by source and by participant, and the metadata was provided uncurated.

In the prospective study, participants were about 18 to 90 years old, resided in about two dozen geographic areas of the United States, and were enrolled through a virtual design. In the prospective study, cohorts were assigned on the basis of participant-reported clinical history obtained from a screening survey and a study questionnaire. In the prospective study, whole blood, serum and a nasopharyngeal or oropharyngeal swab were collected from each participant by mobile phlebotomists. Additional blood draws and questionnaires over an approximately two-month period could optionally be provided by prospective study participants. Before DNA extraction, prospective study blood samples were shipped either frozen or at room temperature. TCRbeta CDR3 regions were amplified from genomic DNA using the immunoSEQ Assay, a bias-controlled multiplex PCR. The published analysis was carried out like this. Nucleated cell counts per sample were estimated from amplification of reference gene primers within the assay. Sequence reads were collapsed and filtered to measure the absolute abundance of every unique TCRbeta CDR3 rearrangement. Productive Simpson clonality was computed per sample as the square root of Simpson's diversity index over productive rearrangements. In its TCRdb copy, this immuneACCESS table keeps in-frame sequences only and misses some clones. Where compared with another copy, unresolved V genes explain less than half of these, and the others have no known cause. Clonal size and the V and J genes are those of that table, whereas D and trimming came from the DNA. This sample comprises 300,000 to 400,000 clones, 65% to 90% of them detected only once. The top ten clones comprise 4% to 5.5% of the sample.

Input material: PBMCs or T cells enriched from blood (not recorded which). This clonotype was obtained from a woman aged 40 to 55 with acute COVID-19. The rearranged segments are TRBV2 and TRBJ2-7, with 9 bases aligning to TRBD1. The DNA is as follows: TGTGCCAGCAGTCGGGACAGGGCGCGAGAGCAGTACTTC. Translated, this gives CASSRDRAREQYF. The CDR3, completed at both ends by the reference TRBV2 and TRBJ2-7 genes, gives the full variable domain EPEVTQTPSHQVTQMGQEVILRCVPISNHLYFYWYRQILGQKVEFLVSFYNNEISEKSEIFDDQFSVERPDGSNFTLKIRSTKLEDSAMYFCASSRDRAREQYFGPGTRLTVT.